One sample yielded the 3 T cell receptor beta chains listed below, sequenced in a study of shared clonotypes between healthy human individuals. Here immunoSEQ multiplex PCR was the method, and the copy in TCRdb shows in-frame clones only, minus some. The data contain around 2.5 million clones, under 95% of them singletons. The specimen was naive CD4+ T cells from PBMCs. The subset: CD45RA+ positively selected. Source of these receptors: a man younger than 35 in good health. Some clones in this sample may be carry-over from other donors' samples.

The CDR3 nucleotides read TGTGCCACCAGCAGGGCTCTGACCAGTTATGGCTACACCTTC. This translates into CATSRALTSYGYTF. This chain links TRBV15 with TRBJ1-2; D is unresolved. Per the germline V gene, CDR1 is LNHNV and CDR2 is YYDKDF (reference sequence). The CDR3 has 14 residues. V was pared by 3 bases and J by 5 bases, with 13 bases between.

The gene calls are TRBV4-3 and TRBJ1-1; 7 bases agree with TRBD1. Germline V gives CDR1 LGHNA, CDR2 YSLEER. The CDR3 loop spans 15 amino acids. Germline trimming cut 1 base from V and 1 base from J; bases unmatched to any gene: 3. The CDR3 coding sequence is TGCGCCAGCAGCCAAGTTACAGGGGAGAACACTGAAGCTTTCTTT. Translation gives CASSQVTGENTEAFF.

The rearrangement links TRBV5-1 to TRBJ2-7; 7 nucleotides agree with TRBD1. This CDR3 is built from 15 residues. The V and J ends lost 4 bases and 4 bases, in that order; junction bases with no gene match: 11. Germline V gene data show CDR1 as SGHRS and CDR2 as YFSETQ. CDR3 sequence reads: CASSPRVRGLYEQYF. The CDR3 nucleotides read TGCGCCAGCAGCCCACGTGTTAGGGGGCTTTACGAGCAGTACTTC.